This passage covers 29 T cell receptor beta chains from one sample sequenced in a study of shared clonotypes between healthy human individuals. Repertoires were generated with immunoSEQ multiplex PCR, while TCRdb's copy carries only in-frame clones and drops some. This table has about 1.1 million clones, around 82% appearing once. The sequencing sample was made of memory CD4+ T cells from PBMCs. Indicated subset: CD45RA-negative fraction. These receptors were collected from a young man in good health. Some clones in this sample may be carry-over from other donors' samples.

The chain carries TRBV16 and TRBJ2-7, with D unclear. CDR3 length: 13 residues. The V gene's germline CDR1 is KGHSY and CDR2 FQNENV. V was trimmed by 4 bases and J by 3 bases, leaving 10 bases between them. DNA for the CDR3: TGTGCCAGCAGCCTGCTGACTCGCTACGAGCAGTACTTC. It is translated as CASSLLTRYEQYF.

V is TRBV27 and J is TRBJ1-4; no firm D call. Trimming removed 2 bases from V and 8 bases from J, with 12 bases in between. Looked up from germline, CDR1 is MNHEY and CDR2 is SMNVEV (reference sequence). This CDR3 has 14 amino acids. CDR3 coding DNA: TGTGCCAGCAGTTTAAATGGGATGAGGGAAAAACTGTTTTTT. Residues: CASSLNGMREKLFF. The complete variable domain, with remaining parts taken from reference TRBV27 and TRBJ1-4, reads EAQVTQNPRYLITVTGKKLTVTCSQNMNHEYMSWYRQDPGLGLRQIYYSMNVEVTDKGDVPEGYKVSRKEKRNFPLILESPSPNQTSLYFCASSLNGMREKLFFGSGTQLSVL.

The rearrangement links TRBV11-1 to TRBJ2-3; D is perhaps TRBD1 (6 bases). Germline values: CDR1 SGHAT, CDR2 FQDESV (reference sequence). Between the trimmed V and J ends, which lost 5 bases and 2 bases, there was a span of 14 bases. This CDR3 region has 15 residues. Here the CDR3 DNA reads TGTGCCAGCAGCGATCGACAGGCTCTCACAGATACGCAGTATTTT. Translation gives CASSDRQALTDTQYF.

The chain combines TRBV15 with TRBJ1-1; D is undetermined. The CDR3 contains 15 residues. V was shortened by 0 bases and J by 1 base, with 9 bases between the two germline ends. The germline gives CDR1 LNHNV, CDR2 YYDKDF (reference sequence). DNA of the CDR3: TGTGCCACCAGCAGAGATATTGCGGGGAACACTGAAGCTTTCTTT. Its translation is CATSRDIAGNTEAFF.

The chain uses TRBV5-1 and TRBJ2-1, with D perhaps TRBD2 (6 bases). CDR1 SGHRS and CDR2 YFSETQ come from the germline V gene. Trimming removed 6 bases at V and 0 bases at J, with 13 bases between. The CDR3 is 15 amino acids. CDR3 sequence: CASTRDFSSYNEQFF. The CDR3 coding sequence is TGCGCCAGCACCCGGGACTTCTCCTCCTACAATGAGCAGTTCTTC.

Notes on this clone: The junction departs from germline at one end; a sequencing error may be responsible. CDR3 residues: CASSQLTSLYKEQFF. The CDR3 DNA is TGTGCCAGCAGCCAGCTTACGTCTCTTTACAAGGAGCAGTTCTTC. V and J are TRBV14 and TRBJ2-1; D ambiguous. The CDR3 extends over 15 amino acids. Germline CDR1 and CDR2: SGHDN and FVKESK.

This CDR3 reads CASSQRGSGSRSYNEQFF. The CDR3 nucleotides are TGTGCCAGCAGCCAGCGAGGCAGCGGGAGCCGCTCCTACAATGAGCAGTTCTTC. The V gene is TRBV14, the J gene TRBJ2-1, with 8 bases lining up with TRBD2. V lost 3 bases, J lost 0 bases, and 10 bases stayed unmatched. Germline V gives CDR1 SGHDN, CDR2 FVKESK. CDR3 length: 18 amino acids.

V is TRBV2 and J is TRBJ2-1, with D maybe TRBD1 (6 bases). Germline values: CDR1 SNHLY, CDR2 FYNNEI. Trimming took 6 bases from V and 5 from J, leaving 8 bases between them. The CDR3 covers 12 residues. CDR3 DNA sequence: TGTGCCAGCAGGGACAGCCACAATGAGCAGTTCTTC. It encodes CASRDSHNEQFF. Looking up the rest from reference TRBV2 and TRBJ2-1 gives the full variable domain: EPEVTQTPSHQVTQMGQEVILRCVPISNHLYFYWYRQILGQKVEFLVSFYNNEISEKSEIFDDQFSVERPDGSNFTLKIRSTKLEDSAMYFCASRDSHNEQFFGPGTRLTVL.

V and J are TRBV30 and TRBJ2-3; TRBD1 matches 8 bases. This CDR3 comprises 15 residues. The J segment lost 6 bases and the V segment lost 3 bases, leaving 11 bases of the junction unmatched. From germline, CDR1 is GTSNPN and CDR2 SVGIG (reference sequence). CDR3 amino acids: CAWRPLGTGGDTQYF. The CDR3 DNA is TGTGCCTGGAGGCCGCTGGGGACAGGCGGGGATACGCAGTATTTT.

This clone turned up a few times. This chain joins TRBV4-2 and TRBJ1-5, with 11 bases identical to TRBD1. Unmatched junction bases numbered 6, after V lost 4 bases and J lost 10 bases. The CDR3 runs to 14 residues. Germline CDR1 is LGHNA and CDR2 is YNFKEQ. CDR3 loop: CASSRGQGARPQHF. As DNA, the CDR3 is TGTGCCAGCAGCCGAGGACAGGGGGCGCGTCCCCAGCATTTT.

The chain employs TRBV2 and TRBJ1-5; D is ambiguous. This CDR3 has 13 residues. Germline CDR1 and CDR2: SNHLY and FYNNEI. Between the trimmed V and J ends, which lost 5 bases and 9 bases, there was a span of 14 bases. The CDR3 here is CASSQDGLLPQHF. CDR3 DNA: TGTGCCAGCAGTCAGGACGGTCTTCTGCCCCAGCATTTT.

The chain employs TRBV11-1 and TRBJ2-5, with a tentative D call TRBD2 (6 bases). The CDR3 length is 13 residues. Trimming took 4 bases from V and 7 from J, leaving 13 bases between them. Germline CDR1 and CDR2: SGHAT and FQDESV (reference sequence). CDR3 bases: TGTGCCAGCAGCTCGGACCTGGGAGGGACCCAGTACTTC. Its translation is CASSSDLGGTQYF.

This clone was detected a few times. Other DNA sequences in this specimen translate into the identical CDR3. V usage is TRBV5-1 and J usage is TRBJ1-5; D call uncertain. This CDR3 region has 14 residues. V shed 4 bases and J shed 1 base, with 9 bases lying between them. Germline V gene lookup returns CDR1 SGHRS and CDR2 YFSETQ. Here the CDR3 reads CASSPDGSNQPQHF. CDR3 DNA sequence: TGCGCCAGCAGCCCCGACGGAAGCAATCAGCCCCAGCATTTT.

The CDR3 coding sequence is TGTGCCACCAGCAGATCCGGACTAGCGGGAACCGGGGAGCTGTTTTTT. Its translation is CATSRSGLAGTGELFF. This chain joins TRBV15 and TRBJ2-2; TRBD2 agrees at 12 bases. From germline, CDR1 is LNHNV and CDR2 YYDKDF (reference sequence). The CDR3 is 16 residues long. V was pared by 2 bases and J by 5 bases, with 3 bases of the junction left unmatched.

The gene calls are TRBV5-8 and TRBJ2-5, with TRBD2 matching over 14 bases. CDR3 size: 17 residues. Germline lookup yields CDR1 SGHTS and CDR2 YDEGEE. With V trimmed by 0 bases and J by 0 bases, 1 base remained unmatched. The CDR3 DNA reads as TGTGCCAGCAGCTTGGGGACTAGCGGGGGGTACCAAGAGACCCAGTACTTC. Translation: CASSLGTSGGYQETQYF.

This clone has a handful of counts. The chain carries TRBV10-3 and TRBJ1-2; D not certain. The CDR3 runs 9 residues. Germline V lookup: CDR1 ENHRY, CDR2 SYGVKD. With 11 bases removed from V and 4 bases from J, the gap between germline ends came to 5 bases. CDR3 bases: TGTGCCCGGGGCTATGGCTACACCTTC. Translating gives CARGYGYTF.

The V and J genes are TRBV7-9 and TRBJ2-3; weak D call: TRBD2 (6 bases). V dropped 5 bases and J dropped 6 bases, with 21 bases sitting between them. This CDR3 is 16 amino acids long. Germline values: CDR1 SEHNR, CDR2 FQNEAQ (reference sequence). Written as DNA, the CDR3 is TGTGCCAGCAGCCCAACCCCTCTGGCGGGACTGGATACGCAGTATTTT. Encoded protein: CASSPTPLAGLDTQYF.

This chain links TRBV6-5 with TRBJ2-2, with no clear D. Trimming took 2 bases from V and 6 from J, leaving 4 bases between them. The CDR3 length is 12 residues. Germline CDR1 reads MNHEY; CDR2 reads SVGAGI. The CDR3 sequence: CASSYRAGELFF. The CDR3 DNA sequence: TGTGCCAGCAGTTACAGGGCCGGGGAGCTGTTTTTT.

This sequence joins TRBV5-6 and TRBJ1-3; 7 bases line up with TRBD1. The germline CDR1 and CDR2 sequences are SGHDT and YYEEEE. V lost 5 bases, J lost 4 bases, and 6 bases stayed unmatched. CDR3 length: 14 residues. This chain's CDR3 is CASRFTGVGNTIYF. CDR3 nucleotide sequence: TGTGCCAGCAGATTCACAGGGGTAGGAAACACCATATATTTT.

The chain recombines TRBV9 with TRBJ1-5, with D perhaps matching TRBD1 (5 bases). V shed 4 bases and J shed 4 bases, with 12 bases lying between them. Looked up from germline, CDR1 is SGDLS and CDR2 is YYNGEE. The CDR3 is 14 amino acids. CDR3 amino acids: CASSLGGGNQPQHF. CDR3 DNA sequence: TGTGCCAGCAGCCTCGGGGGGGGAAATCAGCCCCAGCATTTT.

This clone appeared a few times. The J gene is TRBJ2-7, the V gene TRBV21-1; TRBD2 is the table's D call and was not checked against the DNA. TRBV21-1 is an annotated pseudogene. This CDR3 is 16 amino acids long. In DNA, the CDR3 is TGTGCCAGCAGCAAACCTCGGACTGTTAGCTCCTACGAGCAGTACTTC. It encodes CASSKPRTVSSYEQYF.

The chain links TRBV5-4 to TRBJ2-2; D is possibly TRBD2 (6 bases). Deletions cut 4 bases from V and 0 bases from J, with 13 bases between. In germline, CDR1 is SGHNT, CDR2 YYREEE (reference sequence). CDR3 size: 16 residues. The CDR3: CASSPPGAANTGELFF. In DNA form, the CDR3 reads TGTGCCAGCAGCCCACCGGGAGCGGCGAACACCGGGGAGCTGTTTTTT. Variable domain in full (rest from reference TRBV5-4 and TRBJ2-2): ETGVTQSPTHLIKTRGQQVTLRCSSQSGHNTVSWYQQALGQGPQFIFQYYREEENGRGNFPPRFSGLQFPNYSSELNVNALELDDSALYLCASSPPGAANTGELFFGEGSRLTVL.

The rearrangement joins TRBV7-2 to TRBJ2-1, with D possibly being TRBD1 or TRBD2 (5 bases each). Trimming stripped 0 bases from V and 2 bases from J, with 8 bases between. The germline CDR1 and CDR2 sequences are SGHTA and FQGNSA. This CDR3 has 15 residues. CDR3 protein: CASSLAGGTYNEQFF. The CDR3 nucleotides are TGTGCCAGCAGCTTAGCTGGGGGAACCTACAATGAGCAGTTCTTC.

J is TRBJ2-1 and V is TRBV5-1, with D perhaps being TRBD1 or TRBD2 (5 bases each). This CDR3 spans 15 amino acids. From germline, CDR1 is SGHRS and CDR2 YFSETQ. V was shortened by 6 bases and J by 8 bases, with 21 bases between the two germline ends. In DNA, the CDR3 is TGCGCCAGCACGAACCCGGGACCTTTAACGGATGAGCAGTTCTTC. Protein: CASTNPGPLTDEQFF.

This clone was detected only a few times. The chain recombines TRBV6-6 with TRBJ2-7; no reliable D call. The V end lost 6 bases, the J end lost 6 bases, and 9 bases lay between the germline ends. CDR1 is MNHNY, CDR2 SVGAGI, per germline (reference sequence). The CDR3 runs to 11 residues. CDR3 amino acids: CASRLNAEQYF. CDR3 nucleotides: TGTGCCAGCAGGCTGAATGCCGAGCAGTACTTC.

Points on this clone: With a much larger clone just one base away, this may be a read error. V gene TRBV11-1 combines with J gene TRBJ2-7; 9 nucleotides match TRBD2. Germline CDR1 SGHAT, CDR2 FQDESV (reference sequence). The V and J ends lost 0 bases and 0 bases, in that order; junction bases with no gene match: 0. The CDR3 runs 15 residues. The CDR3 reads CASSLASGSSYEQYF. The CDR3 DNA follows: TGTGCCAGCAGCTTAGCTAGCGGGAGCTCCTACGAGCAGTACTTC.

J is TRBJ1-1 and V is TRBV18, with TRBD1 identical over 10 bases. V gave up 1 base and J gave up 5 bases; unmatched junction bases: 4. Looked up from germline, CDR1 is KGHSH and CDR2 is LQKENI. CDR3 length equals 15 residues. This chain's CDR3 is CASSPLGQGETEAFF. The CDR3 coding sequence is TGTGCCAGCTCACCACTCGGACAGGGGGAAACTGAAGCTTTCTTT. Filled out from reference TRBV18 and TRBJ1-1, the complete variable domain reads NAGVMQNPRHLVRRRGQEARLRCSPMKGHSHVYWYRQLPEEGLKFMVYLQKENIIDESGMPKERFSAEFPKEGPSILRIQQVVRGDSAAYFCASSPLGQGETEAFFGQGTRLTVV.

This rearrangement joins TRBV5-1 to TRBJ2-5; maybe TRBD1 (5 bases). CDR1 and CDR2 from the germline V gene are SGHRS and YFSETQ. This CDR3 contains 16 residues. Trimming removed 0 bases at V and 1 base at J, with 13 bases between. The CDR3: CASSLGLGQIQETQYF. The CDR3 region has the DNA TGCGCCAGCAGCTTGGGTTTGGGGCAAATCCAAGAGACCCAGTACTTC.

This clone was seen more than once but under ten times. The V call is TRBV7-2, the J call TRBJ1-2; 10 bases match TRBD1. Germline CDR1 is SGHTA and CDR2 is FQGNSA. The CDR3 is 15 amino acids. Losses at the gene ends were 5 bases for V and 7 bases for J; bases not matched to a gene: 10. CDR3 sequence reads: CASSPPGQGSSGYTF. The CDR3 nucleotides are TGTGCCAGCAGCCCACCGGGACAGGGGTCCTCTGGCTACACCTTC.